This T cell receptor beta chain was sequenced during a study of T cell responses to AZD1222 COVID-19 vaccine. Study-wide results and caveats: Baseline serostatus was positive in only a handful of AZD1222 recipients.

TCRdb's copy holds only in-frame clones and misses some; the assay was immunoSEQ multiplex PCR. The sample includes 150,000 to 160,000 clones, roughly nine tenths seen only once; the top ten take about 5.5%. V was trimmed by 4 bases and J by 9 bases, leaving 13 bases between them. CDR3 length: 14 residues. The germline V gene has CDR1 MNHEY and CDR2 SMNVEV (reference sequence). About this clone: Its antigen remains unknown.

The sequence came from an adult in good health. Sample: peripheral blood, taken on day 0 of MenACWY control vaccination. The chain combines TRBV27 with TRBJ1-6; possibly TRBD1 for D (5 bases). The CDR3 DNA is TGTGCCAGCAGTTCGTCGGGGAGGGGTTCACCCCTCCACTTT. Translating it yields CASSSSGRGSPLHF.